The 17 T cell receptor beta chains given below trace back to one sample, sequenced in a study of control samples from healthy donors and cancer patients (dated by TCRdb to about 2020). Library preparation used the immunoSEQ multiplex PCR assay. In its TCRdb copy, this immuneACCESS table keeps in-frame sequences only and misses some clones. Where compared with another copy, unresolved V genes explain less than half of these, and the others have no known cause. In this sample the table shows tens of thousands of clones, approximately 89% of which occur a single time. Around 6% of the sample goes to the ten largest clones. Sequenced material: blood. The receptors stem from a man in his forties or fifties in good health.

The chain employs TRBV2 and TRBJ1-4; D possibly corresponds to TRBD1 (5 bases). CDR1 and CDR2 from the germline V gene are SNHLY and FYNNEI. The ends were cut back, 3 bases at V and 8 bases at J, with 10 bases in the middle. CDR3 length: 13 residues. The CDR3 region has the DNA TGTGCCAGCAGTGACGGGGACGAGGAAAAACTGTTTTTT. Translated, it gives CASSDGDEEKLFF.

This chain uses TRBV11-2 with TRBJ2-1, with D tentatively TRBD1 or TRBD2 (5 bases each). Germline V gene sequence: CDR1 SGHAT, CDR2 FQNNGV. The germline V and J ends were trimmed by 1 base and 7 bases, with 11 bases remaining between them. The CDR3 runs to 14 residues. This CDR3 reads CASSLAPGTNEQFF. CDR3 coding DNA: TGTGCCAGCAGCTTAGCCCCGGGGACGAATGAGCAGTTCTTC.

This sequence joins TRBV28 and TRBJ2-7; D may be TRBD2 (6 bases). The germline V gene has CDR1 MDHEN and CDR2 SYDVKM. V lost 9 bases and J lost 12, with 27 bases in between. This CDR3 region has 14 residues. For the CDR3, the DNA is TGTGCCAGTCGAACTCGCGGGGAACGGTATGGCCTGTACTTC. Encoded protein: CASRTRGERYGLYF.

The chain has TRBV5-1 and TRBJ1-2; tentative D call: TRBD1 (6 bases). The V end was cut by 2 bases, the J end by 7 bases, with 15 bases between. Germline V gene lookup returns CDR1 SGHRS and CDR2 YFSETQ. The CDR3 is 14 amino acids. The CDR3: CASSLETGNRGYTF. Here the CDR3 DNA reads TGCGCCAGCAGCTTAGAAACAGGGAATCGTGGCTACACCTTC.

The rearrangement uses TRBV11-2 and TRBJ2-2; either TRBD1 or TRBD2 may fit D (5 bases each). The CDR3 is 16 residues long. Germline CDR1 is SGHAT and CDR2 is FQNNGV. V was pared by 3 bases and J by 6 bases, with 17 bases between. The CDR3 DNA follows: TGTGCCAGCAGCTTCGGGGCCAGGCCTAACGCCGGGGAGCTGTTTTTT. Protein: CASSFGARPNAGELFF. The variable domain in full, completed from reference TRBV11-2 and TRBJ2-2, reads EAGVAQSPRYKIIEKRQSVAFWCNPISGHATLYWYQQILGQGPKLLIQFQNNGVVDDSQLPKDRFSAERLKGVDSTLKIQPAKLEDSAVYLCASSFGARPNAGELFFGEGSRLTVL.

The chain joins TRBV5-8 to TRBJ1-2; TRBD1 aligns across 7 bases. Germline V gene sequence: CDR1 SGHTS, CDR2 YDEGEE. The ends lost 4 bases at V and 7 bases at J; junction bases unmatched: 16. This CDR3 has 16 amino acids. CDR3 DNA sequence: TGTGCCAGCAGCCCCCGGACAGGCCCTAGCTCCCGTGGCTACACCTTC. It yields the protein CASSPRTGPSSRGYTF. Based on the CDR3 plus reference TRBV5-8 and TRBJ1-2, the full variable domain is EAGVTQSPTHLIKTRGQQATLRCSPISGHTSVYWYQQALGLGLQFLLWYDEGEERNRGNFPPRFSGRQFPNYSSELNVNALELEDSALYLCASSPRTGPSSRGYTFGSGTRLTVV.

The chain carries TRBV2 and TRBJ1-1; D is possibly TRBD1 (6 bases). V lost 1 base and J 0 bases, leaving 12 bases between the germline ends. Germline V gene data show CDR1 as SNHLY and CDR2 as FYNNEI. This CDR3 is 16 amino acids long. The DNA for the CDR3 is TGTGCCAGCAGTGAAGGGACAGCCTTCATGAACACTGAAGCTTTCTTT. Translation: CASSEGTAFMNTEAFF.

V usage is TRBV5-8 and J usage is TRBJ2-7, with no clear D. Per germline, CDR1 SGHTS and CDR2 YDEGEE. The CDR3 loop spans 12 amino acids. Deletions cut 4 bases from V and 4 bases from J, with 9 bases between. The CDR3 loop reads CASSGSRYEQYF. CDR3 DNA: TGTGCCAGCAGCGGATCTAGGTACGAGCAGTACTTC.

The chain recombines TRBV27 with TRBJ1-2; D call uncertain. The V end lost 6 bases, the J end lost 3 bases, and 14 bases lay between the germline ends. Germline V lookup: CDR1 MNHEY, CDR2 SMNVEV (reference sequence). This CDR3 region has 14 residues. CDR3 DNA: TGTGCCAGCAGGCGACCAGACTCCTACTATGGCTACACCTTC. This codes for CASRRPDSYYGYTF.

The CDR3 spells CASSFVNRGDLPLHF. The CDR3 coding sequence is TGTGCCAGCAGCTTCGTCAACAGGGGAGATTTACCCCTCCACTTT. The V call is TRBV7-2, the J call TRBJ1-6, with 7 bases lining up with TRBD1. The germline CDR1 and CDR2 sequences are SGHTA and FQGNSA. This CDR3 spans 15 amino acids. J lost 12 bases, V lost 3 bases, and 11 bases had no gene match.

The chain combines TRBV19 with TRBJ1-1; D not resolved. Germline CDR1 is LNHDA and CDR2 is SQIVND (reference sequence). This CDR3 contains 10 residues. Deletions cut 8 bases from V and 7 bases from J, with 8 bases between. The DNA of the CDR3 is TGTGCCAGTGAAGGACTTGAAGCTTTCTTT. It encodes CASEGLEAFF.

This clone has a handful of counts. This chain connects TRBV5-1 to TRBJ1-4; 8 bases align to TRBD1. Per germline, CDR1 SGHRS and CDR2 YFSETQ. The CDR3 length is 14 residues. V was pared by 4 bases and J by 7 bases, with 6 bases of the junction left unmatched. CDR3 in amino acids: CASSPWTGSEKLFF. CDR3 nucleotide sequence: TGCGCCAGCAGCCCCTGGACAGGGTCTGAAAAACTGTTTTTT.

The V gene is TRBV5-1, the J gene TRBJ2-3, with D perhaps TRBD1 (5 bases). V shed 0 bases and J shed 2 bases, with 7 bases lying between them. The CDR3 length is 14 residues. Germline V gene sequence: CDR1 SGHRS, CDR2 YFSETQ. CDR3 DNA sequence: TGCGCCAGCAGCTTGGGGGGCCCCACAGATACGCAGTATTTT. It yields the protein CASSLGGPTDTQYF.

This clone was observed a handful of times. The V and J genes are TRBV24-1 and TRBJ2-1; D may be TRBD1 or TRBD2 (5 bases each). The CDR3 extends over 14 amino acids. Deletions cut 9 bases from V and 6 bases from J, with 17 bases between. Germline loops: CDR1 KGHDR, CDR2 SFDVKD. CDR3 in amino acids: CATGRGGRGNEQFF. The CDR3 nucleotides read TGTGCCACCGGCCGTGGAGGAAGGGGCAATGAGCAGTTCTTC.

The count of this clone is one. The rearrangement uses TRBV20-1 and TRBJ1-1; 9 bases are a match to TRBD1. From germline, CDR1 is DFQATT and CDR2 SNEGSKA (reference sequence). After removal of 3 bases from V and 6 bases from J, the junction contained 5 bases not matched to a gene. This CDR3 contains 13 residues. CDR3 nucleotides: TGCAGTGCTAGTCGGACAGGGGTTCCTGAAGCTTTCTTT. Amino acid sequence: CSASRTGVPEAFF.

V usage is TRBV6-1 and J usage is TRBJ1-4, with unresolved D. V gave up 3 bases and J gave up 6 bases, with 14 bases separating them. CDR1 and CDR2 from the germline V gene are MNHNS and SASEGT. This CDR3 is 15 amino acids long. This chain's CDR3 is CASSDLDGSYEKLFF. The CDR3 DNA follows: TGTGCCAGCAGTGACCTGGATGGGTCTTATGAAAAACTGTTTTTT.

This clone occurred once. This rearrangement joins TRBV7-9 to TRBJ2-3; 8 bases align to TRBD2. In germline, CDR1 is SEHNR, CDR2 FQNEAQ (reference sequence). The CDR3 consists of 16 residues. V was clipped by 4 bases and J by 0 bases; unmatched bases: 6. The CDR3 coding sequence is TGTGCCAGCAGCTACCCAGCGGGGGTGAGCACAGATACGCAGTATTTT. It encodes CASSYPAGVSTDTQYF.